The clone carrying this T cell receptor beta chain was detected only once. The authors' processing: Using reference gene primer amplification, nucleated cell counts were estimated. Profiled with immunoSEQ multiplex PCR; TCRdb holds only in-frame clones, not every one. Clone size and the V and J calls come from that table; the DNA yielded D and trimming. Among around 72,000 clones listed, roughly 85% were seen once. These data come from a study of blood T cell repertoires in COVID-19. This CDR3 contains 15 residues. Germline V gene sequence: CDR1 SGHVS, CDR2 FQNEAQ. The V gene end was trimmed by 6 bases and the J gene end by 0 bases; junction bases not matched to a gene: 3.

The V call is TRBV7-8, the J call TRBJ1-5, with 9 bases identical to TRBD1. Sequenced input: peripheral blood. This sequence was found in a woman over 75 with acute or convalescent COVID-19. DNA for the CDR3: TGTGCCAGCAGTCGGACAGGGGTTAGCAATCAGCCCCAGCATTTT. Amino acid sequence: CASSRTGVSNQPQHF. The complete variable domain, with remaining parts taken from reference TRBV7-8 and TRBJ1-5, reads GAGVSQSPRYKVAKRGQDVALRCDPISGHVSLFWYQQALGQGPEFLTYFQNEAQLDKSGLPSDRFFAERPEGSVSTLKIQRTQQEDSAVYLCASSRTGVSNQPQHFGDGTRLSIL.